A selection of T cell receptor beta chains follows, all from one sample in a study of cytomegalovirus exposure and HLA in healthy donors. Here immunoSEQ multiplex PCR was the method, and the copy in TCRdb shows in-frame clones only, minus some. The sample records around 150,000 clones, around 70% being singletons. The sequenced material came from PBMCs. All receptors derive from a man younger than 30 in good health and CMV-seropositive. Each CDR3 is given with its conserved first and last residue. The D gene is left open where the match is weak. The size of a clone is reported for some rows only, either as once, few or many, or as a class for expanded clones.

J,D,size,length,V,DNA,CDR3
TRBJ1-6,TRBD1,NA,17,TRBV6-1,TGTGCCAGCAGTGAAGTAGGGGGCTTCGGGGACAATTCACCCCTCCACTTT,CASSEVGGFGDNSPLHF
TRBJ2-2,TRBD2,NA,16,TRBV5-1,TGCGCCAGCAGCTTCACTAGCGGGAGGTCCACCGGGGAGCTGTTTTTT,CASSFTSGRSTGELFF
TRBJ1-3,NA,NA,16,TRBV11-3,TGTGCCAGCAGTTCAGACAGGCCGAGCTCTGGAAACACCATATATTTT,CASSSDRPSSGNTIYF
TRBJ1-1,NA,NA,17,TRBV21-1,TGTGCCAGCAGCTATAAAACCACAGGGGGCCCGAACACTGAAGCTTTCTTT,CASSYKTTGGPNTEAFF
TRBJ1-4,TRBD1,NA,11,TRBV2,TGTGCCAGCAGTGGGGGGACAGTTCAGTTTTTT,CASSGGTVQFF
TRBJ2-5,TRBD1,NA,15,TRBV5-6,TGTGCCAGCAGCCGCGGGGAGACAGGGGTGGAGACCCAGTACTTC,CASSRGETGVETQYF
TRBJ1-2,TRBD1,NA,15,TRBV4-1,TGCGCCAGCAGACTGGGGACAGAGGGGTCCTATGGCTACACCTTC,CASRLGTEGSYGYTF
TRBJ1-5,NA,once,13,TRBV30,TGTGCCTGGGGTACCAGGGGAAATCAGCCCCAGCATTTT,CAWGTRGNQPQHF
TRBJ1-1,TRBD1,NA,16,TRBV13,TGTGCCAGCAGCCTTCGACAGGGGAACTTAAACACTGAAGCTTTCTTT,CASSLRQGNLNTEAFF
TRBJ1-6,TRBD1,NA,15,TRBV18,TGTGCCAGCTCACCACGTACAGGGGCTGATTCACCCCTCCACTTT,CASSPRTGADSPLHF
TRBJ1-2,NA,NA,13,TRBV6-5,TGTGCCAGCAGTTACGGGGCCGGCTATGGCTACACCTTC,CASSYGAGYGYTF
TRBJ2-3,NA,NA,13,TRBV5-4,TGTGCCAGCAGCTTCTCCCAGGAAGATACGCAGTATTTT,CASSFSQEDTQYF
TRBJ2-1,NA,few,15,TRBV29-1,TGCAGCTCCCTGACCTCCAGGGGGGTCTACAATGAGCAGTTCTTC,CSSLTSRGVYNEQFF
TRBJ1-4,NA,NA,17,TRBV7-9,TGTGCCAGCAGCCCGAGTGGTAGCCGGCTAACTAATGAAAAACTGTTTTTT,CASSPSGSRLTNEKLFF
TRBJ2-1,NA,NA,14,TRBV6-5,TGTGCCAGCAGAGTGGCCGCAGCGTACAATGAGCAGTTCTTC,CASRVAAAYNEQFF
TRBJ2-3,NA,few,17,TRBV7-9,TGTGCCAGCAGCTTAGGGGTCAGGGGATCTAGCACAGATACGCAGTATTTT,CASSLGVRGSSTDTQYF
TRBJ2-5,NA,NA,18,TRBV28,TGTGCCAGCAGGGCGTCACCGAGGGACATCTGGACGGAAGAGACCCAGTACTTC,CASRASPRDIWTEETQYF
TRBJ2-2,TRBD1,NA,16,TRBV7-9,TGTGCCAGCAGCTGGTGGACAGGGGGTAGAGACGGGGAGCTGTTTTTT,CASSWWTGGRDGELFF
TRBJ1-3,TRBD1,NA,13,TRBV7-9,TGTGCCAGCAGACAGGGGGAGGGAAACACCATATATTTT,CASRQGEGNTIYF
TRBJ1-5,NA,few,15,TRBV7-8,TGTGCCAGCAGCCCAACAGGGACCCCGTATCAGCCCCAGCATTTT,CASSPTGTPYQPQHF
TRBJ2-1,NA,once,14,TRBV4-2,TGTGCCAGCAGCCAAGATCTGAGCGGCAATGAGCAGTTCTTC,CASSQDLSGNEQFF
TRBJ2-5,TRBD2,NA,15,TRBV5-1,TGCGCCAGCAGACCCGGGACCTCCGGGGGGGAGACCCAGTACTTC,CASRPGTSGGETQYF
TRBJ2-1,TRBD2,NA,15,TRBV7-3,TGTGCCAGCAGCTCCCCTAGCGGGGGGGTCCATGAGCAGTTCTTC,CASSSPSGGVHEQFF
TRBJ1-4,NA,few,11,TRBV29-1,TGCAGCCCCGGGGGGTATGAAAAACTGTTTTTT,CSPGGYEKLFF
TRBJ1-2,NA,NA,14,TRBV18,TGTGCCAGCTCACGGGCAGGGGCGAACTATGGCTACACCTTC,CASSRAGANYGYTF
TRBJ1-3,NA,NA,15,TRBV7-6,TGTGCCAGCAGCTCTACAGGGCCCTCTGGAAACACCATATATTTT,CASSSTGPSGNTIYF
TRBJ1-2,NA,NA,13,TRBV6-6,TGTGCCAGCAGTCAAAGTCAGGGGTCCGGCTACACCTTC,CASSQSQGSGYTF
TRBJ1-1,TRBD1,once,12,TRBV29-1,TGCAGCGTTGAGGGCCTCGACAGGGTTGGTTTCTTT,CSVEGLDRVGFF
TRBJ2-6,NA,NA,15,TRBV5-6,TGTGCCAGCAGCTCGGGACATTCCGGGGCCAACGTCCTGACTTTC,CASSSGHSGANVLTF
TRBJ2-2,NA,NA,13,TRBV4-2,TGTGCCAGCAGCGAGGGATATACCGGGGAGCTGTTTTTT,CASSEGYTGELFF
TRBJ1-5,NA,few,15,TRBV30,TGTGCCTGGAGTGGGGAAGAGACAGACAATCAGCCCCAGCATTTT,CAWSGEETDNQPQHF
TRBJ2-5,TRBD2,NA,18,TRBV15,TGTGCCACCAGCGACCGGGGGGGCGAACAGGGCCCCGGGGAGACCCAGTACTTC,CATSDRGGEQGPGETQYF
TRBJ2-3,TRBD2,NA,15,TRBV2,TGTGCCAGCAGTTTCAGCGGGGGGCTGGCAGATACGCAGTATTTT,CASSFSGGLADTQYF
TRBJ1-2,NA,NA,15,TRBV6-5,TGTGCCAGCAGTTACAACCAGGGAAGTAAGAGAGGCTACACCTTC,CASSYNQGSKRGYTF
TRBJ2-3,TRBD2,NA,15,TRBV7-6,TGTGCCAGCAGCTTAGCGCCTAGCGGGAAAGATACGCAGTATTTT,CASSLAPSGKDTQYF
TRBJ1-2,NA,NA,13,TRBV7-8,TGTGCCAGCAGCTTCGAGGGTTGGGGTGGCTACACCTTC,CASSFEGWGGYTF
TRBJ1-1,TRBD1,NA,16,TRBV19,TGTGCCAGTAGTATAGAGGGGGACAGCCTGAACACTGAAGCTTTCTTT,CASSIEGDSLNTEAFF
TRBJ2-3,NA,NA,13,TRBV7-3,TGTGCCAGCAGCTTCGAACGGGTAGATACGCAGTATTTT,CASSFERVDTQYF
TRBJ1-1,NA,few,13,TRBV6-6,TGTGCCAGCAGCTTACAGGAGAACACTGAAGCTTTCTTT,CASSLQENTEAFF
TRBJ1-5,TRBD1,once,14,TRBV6-1,TGTGCCAGCAGAACAGGGGCAGTCGGTCAGCCCCAGCATTTT,CASRTGAVGQPQHF
TRBJ1-1,TRBD1,NA,13,TRBV28,TGTGCCATCCAACAGGGGGCTCACACTGAAGCTTTCTTT,CAIQQGAHTEAFF
TRBJ1-1,NA,NA,14,TRBV9,TGTGCCAGCAGCGTAACGCCAAGGGGCACTGAAGCTTTCTTT,CASSVTPRGTEAFF